Included here is one T cell receptor beta chain sequence, with context. Methods used by the authors: Amplification of reference gene primers was used by the study to estimate nucleated cell counts. Only in-frame clones appear in the TCRdb table, and some are missing; sequencing was by immunoSEQ multiplex PCR. Clone size and the V and J calls come from that table; the DNA yielded D and trimming. The sample has 60,000 or so clones, about 80% seen once. The data were obtained in a study of blood T cell repertoires in COVID-19. Study as a whole: Both acute and convalescent COVID-19 samples were obtained from the United States, Italy and Spain. From T cells, B-cell-depleted T cells, or PBMCs came the material, which was cDNA or gDNA.

The CDR3 sequence is 17 residues long. The trim removed 5 bases at V and 6 bases at J, leaving 12 bases unmatched. Looked up from germline, CDR1 is SGHTA and CDR2 is FQGNSA. The chain recombines TRBV7-2 with TRBJ2-7; TRBD2 aligns across 14 bases. The source material was peripheral blood. The TCR was taken from a man between 60 and 75 years old with acute or convalescent COVID-19. The CDR3 here is CASSPRQTSGGAGEQYF. The DNA for the CDR3 is TGTGCCAGCAGCCCTAGGCAGACTAGCGGGGGGGCTGGCGAGCAGTACTTC.